A single sample is the source of the 3 T cell receptor beta chains below, sequenced in a study of Ad26.COV2.S vaccination and SARS-CoV-2 variants. Stated treatment: about 20 received Ad26.COV2.S at low or high dose, single or two shots; 5 received placebo; per-sample allocation not given. Day 63 after the first vaccine or placebo injection was the time point for sampling. The repertoire was sequenced with immunoSEQ multiplex PCR; TCRdb's copy has only in-frame clones and lacks some. In the table there are some 460,000 clones, approximately 90% of which are singletons. The sequencing used peripheral blood, collected in a trial of Ad26.COV2.S vaccine versus placebo. The source is a person aged 18-65 years who received the Ad26.COV2.S COVID-19 vaccine or a placebo.

The CDR3: CASMRQPRSPQHF. The CDR3 DNA reads as TGTGCCAGCATGAGACAGCCCAGATCGCCCCAGCATTTT. This chain joins TRBV2 and TRBJ1-5, with D perhaps matching TRBD1 (5 bases). Trimming shortened V by 7 bases and J by 9 bases, and 16 bases separated the two germline ends. The length of the CDR3 is 13 residues. Per germline, CDR1 SNHLY and CDR2 FYNNEI.

This chain connects TRBV9 to TRBJ2-5, with 11 bases that match TRBD2. Unmatched junction bases numbered 6, after V lost 3 bases and J lost 2 bases. Germline values: CDR1 SGDLS, CDR2 YYNGEE. The CDR3 extends over 16 amino acids. The CDR3 sequence is CASSASGLAVQETQYF. DNA for the CDR3: TGTGCCAGCAGCGCTTCGGGACTAGCGGTACAAGAGACCCAGTACTTC.

This clone was seen once. This chain connects TRBV28 to TRBJ2-1; the D gene is possibly TRBD1 (6 bases). This CDR3 is 13 amino acids long. Trimming shortened V by 7 bases and J by 7 bases, and 14 bases separated the two germline ends. Germline V lookup: CDR1 MDHEN, CDR2 SYDVKM. The CDR3 region has the DNA TGTGCCAGCACTGACAGGTTAAGGAATGAGCAGTTCTTC. It codes for CASTDRLRNEQFF.